These 26 T cell receptor beta chains share one sample of origin, sequenced in a study of blood T cell repertoires in COVID-19. The table came from immunoSEQ multiplex PCR; TCRdb's copy has only in-frame clones and leaves some out. Of hundreds of thousands of clones in the sample, 90% were seen once. Sequencing input: PBMCs or T cells enriched from blood (not recorded which). Source of these receptors: a man between 60 and 75 years old who had recovered from COVID-19.

This clone was picked up a small number of times. The gene calls are TRBV15 and TRBJ1-4, with 10 positions matching TRBD1. Trimming took 7 bases from V and 8 from J; bases not matched to a gene: 7. Per germline, CDR1 LNHNV and CDR2 YYDKDF (reference sequence). This CDR3 is built from 14 residues. CDR3 sequence reads: CATTTGGVGEKLFF. The CDR3 DNA reads as TGTGCCACCACGACAGGGGGCGTGGGGGAAAAACTGTTTTTT.

V is TRBV29-1 and J is TRBJ2-2; 7 nucleotides agree with TRBD2. This CDR3 has 13 amino acids. The J segment lost 5 bases and the V segment lost 7 bases, leaving 7 bases of the junction unmatched. Looked up from germline, CDR1 is SQVTM and CDR2 is ANQGSEA. In DNA, the CDR3 is TGCAGCGACGACGGGGGGTTAACCGGGGAGCTGTTTTTT. Translation: CSDDGGLTGELFF.

V is TRBV25-1 and J is TRBJ1-2; D not certain. Germline-derived CDR1 and CDR2 are MGHDK and SYGVNS. The CDR3 runs to 14 residues. V was trimmed by 1 base and J by 8 bases, leaving 14 bases between them. CDR3 bases: TGTGCCAGCAGTGAATCTGTCCAAACGAGGGGCTACACCTTC. Amino acid sequence: CASSESVQTRGYTF.

The genes are TRBV28 and TRBJ2-7, with 8 bases aligning to TRBD1. The V segment lost 5 bases and the J segment 4 bases; nucleotides outside the gene matches: 7. Germline values: CDR1 MDHEN, CDR2 SYDVKM. The CDR3 length is 14 residues. The chain's CDR3 is CASSNGQGAYEQYF. As DNA, the CDR3 is TGTGCCAGCAGTAACGGACAGGGCGCATACGAGCAGTACTTC.

The chain is built from TRBV6-2 or TRBV6-3 and TRBJ2-5; D perhaps matches TRBD2 (6 bases). The CDR3 sequence is 16 residues long. Trimming cost V 0 bases and J 5 bases, with 16 bases left between them. Germline V gene data show CDR1 as MNHEY and CDR2 as SVGEGT. This chain's CDR3 is CASSYSRGGDGETQYF. The CDR3 DNA is TGTGCCAGCAGTTACTCGAGGGGCGGGGATGGGGAGACCCAGTACTTC.

V usage is TRBV9 and J usage is TRBJ2-3; D gene uncertain. Germline values: CDR1 SGDLS, CDR2 YYNGEE. There are 15 residues in the CDR3. The V end lost 0 bases, the J end lost 2 bases, and 10 bases lay between the germline ends. CDR3 sequence (DNA): TGTGCCAGCAGCGTAGGAGGCGGTTACACAGATACGCAGTATTTT. This translates into CASSVGGGYTDTQYF.

V and J are TRBV18 and TRBJ2-6; D gene unclear. The CDR3 contains 18 residues. From germline, CDR1 is KGHSH and CDR2 LQKENI. V was pared by 3 bases and J by 0 bases, with 15 bases between. DNA of the CDR3: TGTGCCAGCTCACCGGGTTGGGCAGCTCTCTCTGGGGCCAACGTCCTGACTTTC. As protein: CASSPGWAALSGANVLTF.

The rearrangement joins TRBV15 to TRBJ1-4; D is perhaps TRBD1 (6 bases). This CDR3 is 15 amino acids long. V lost 1 base and J 8 bases, leaving 14 bases between the germline ends. CDR1 is LNHNV and CDR2 is YYDKDF in the germline V gene (reference sequence). CDR3 in amino acids: CATSRAPTGREKLFF. The CDR3 nucleotides read TGTGCCACCAGCAGAGCTCCCACAGGGCGCGAAAAACTGTTTTTT. Drawing the rest from reference TRBV15 and TRBJ1-4, the complete variable domain is DAMVIQNPRYQVTQFGKPVTLSCSQTLNHNVMYWYQQKSSQAPKLLFHYYDKDFNNEADTPDNFQSRRPNTSFCFLDIRSPGLGDTAMYLCATSRAPTGREKLFFGSGTQLSVL.

J is TRBJ1-1 and V is TRBV19, with a tentative D call TRBD1 (6 bases). The CDR3 runs 16 residues. The germline V and J ends were trimmed by 3 bases and 0 bases, with 14 bases remaining between them. Germline CDR1 and CDR2: LNHDA and SQIVND (reference sequence). CDR3 region: CASSMNRVSLNTEAFF. The CDR3 DNA follows: TGTGCCAGTAGTATGAACAGGGTTTCCCTGAACACTGAAGCTTTCTTT.

The count of this clone is one. This CDR3 is CASSLNPPTGGNEQYF. The CDR3 nucleotides are TGTGCCAGCAGCTTAAACCCCCCGACAGGGGGGAACGAGCAGTACTTC. V usage is TRBV7-3 and J usage is TRBJ2-7, with 9 bases fitting TRBD1. The CDR3 totals 16 residues. Germline assignment: CDR1 SGHTA and CDR2 FQGTGA. V lost 1 base, J lost 5 bases, and 9 bases stayed unmatched.

The chain employs TRBV4-1 and TRBJ1-5; D perhaps matches TRBD1 (6 bases). The V gene lost 0 bases and the J gene lost 8 bases, with 17 bases spanning the gap. The CDR3 is 16 amino acids. Germline CDR1 reads MGHRA; CDR2 reads YSYEKL. CDR3 region: CASSQDPGSPGEPQHF. Here the CDR3 DNA reads TGCGCCAGCAGCCAAGACCCGGGGAGCCCAGGGGAGCCCCAGCATTTT.

This chain uses TRBV27 with TRBJ1-5, with D uncertain. Germline CDR1 and CDR2: MNHEY and SMNVEV (reference sequence). Trimming removed 5 bases at V and 8 bases at J, with 13 bases between. The CDR3 length is 13 residues. The CDR3 reads CASSRTAGKPQHF. The DNA of the CDR3 is TGTGCCAGCAGTAGGACGGCGGGCAAGCCCCAGCATTTT.

CDR3: CATSRYRDLTYNEQFF. DNA for the CDR3: TGTGCCACCAGCAGATACCGGGACTTAACCTACAATGAGCAGTTCTTC. The chain joins TRBV15 to TRBJ2-1; D might be TRBD2 (6 bases). Germline CDR1 reads LNHNV; CDR2 reads YYDKDF (reference sequence). Trimming pared 2 bases from V and 2 bases from J, leaving 13 bases between. The CDR3 runs to 16 residues.

V is TRBV2 and J is TRBJ1-2, with D unclear. V lost 7 bases and J lost 4, with 19 bases in between. The CDR3 runs 15 residues. Germline V gene lookup returns CDR1 SNHLY and CDR2 FYNNEI. CDR3 loop: CASTGGGQRSYGYTF. CDR3 DNA sequence: TGTGCCAGCACTGGAGGAGGGCAGAGAAGCTATGGCTACACCTTC.

The chain carries TRBV15 and TRBJ1-2; D is ambiguous. Trimming removed 0 bases at V and 7 bases at J, with 12 bases between. The germline V gene has CDR1 LNHNV and CDR2 YYDKDF (reference sequence). The CDR3 is 14 residues long. CDR3 DNA: TGTGCCACCAGCAGAGATTTTACGGTCCGTGGCTACACCTTC. This encodes CATSRDFTVRGYTF. The variable domain in full, completed from reference TRBV15 and TRBJ1-2, reads DAMVIQNPRYQVTQFGKPVTLSCSQTLNHNVMYWYQQKSSQAPKLLFHYYDKDFNNEADTPDNFQSRRPNTSFCFLDIRSPGLGDTAMYLCATSRDFTVRGYTFGSGTRLTVV.

The J gene is TRBJ2-7, the V gene TRBV5-1; 8 bases agree with TRBD2. V was clipped by 2 bases and J by 0 bases; unmatched bases: 4. The CDR3 is 15 residues long. Germline CDR1 and CDR2: SGHRS and YFSETQ. CDR3 residues: CASSFTSGSSYEQYF. The CDR3 DNA is TGCGCCAGCAGCTTTACTAGCGGCAGCTCCTACGAGCAGTACTTC.

The chain couples TRBV5-8 to TRBJ2-5; TRBD2 matches at 7 bases. The CDR3 runs 17 residues. The trim removed 4 bases at V and 4 bases at J, leaving 16 bases unmatched. The germline V gene has CDR1 SGHTS and CDR2 YDEGEE. The CDR3 region has the DNA TGTGCCAGCAGCCTCTATTTCGGTGCGGGGGATGGAGAGACCCAGTACTTC. Its translation: CASSLYFGAGDGETQYF. The full variable domain, with the rest looked up from reference TRBV5-8 and TRBJ2-5, is EAGVTQSPTHLIKTRGQQATLRCSPISGHTSVYWYQQALGLGLQFLLWYDEGEERNRGNFPPRFSGRQFPNYSSELNVNALELEDSALYLCASSLYFGAGDGETQYFGPGTRLLVL.

The chain couples TRBV5-3 to TRBJ1-5, with D possibly TRBD1 on 6 matching bases. TRBV5-3 is filed as an ORF, its function uncertain. The V and J ends lost 0 bases and 5 bases respectively, with 12 bases between them. There are 15 residues in the CDR3. The CDR3 spells CARSLDREYDQPQHF. The CDR3 DNA reads as TGTGCCAGAAGCTTGGACAGGGAATACGATCAGCCCCAGCATTTT.

The CDR3 nucleotides are TGTGCCAGCAGGTCGTTGTCACGGGAAGGCGAAAAACTGTTTTTT. As protein: CASRSLSREGEKLFF. This chain links TRBV6-5 with TRBJ1-4; D call uncertain. V lost 6 bases and J 8 bases, leaving 19 bases between the germline ends. The length of the CDR3 is 15 residues. Germline loops: CDR1 MNHEY, CDR2 SVGAGI.

Details on this clone: The germline gene is not matched at one end of the junction; a read error may be the cause. The chain links TRBV10-3 to TRBJ2-2, with TRBD1 as a possible D gene (7 bases). CDR1 ENHRY and CDR2 SYGVKD come from the germline V gene. There are 15 residues in the CDR3. The chain's CDR3 is CVISVRQGGTGELFF. CDR3 bases: TGTGTCATCAGTGTCCGACAGGGAGGCACCGGGGAGCTGTTTTTT.

The rearrangement uses TRBV21-1 and TRBJ1-1. TRBV21-1 is assigned pseudogene status. This CDR3 comprises 12 residues. For the CDR3, the DNA is TGTGCCAGCATTCTTTTGAACACTGAAGCTTTCTTT. It yields the protein CASILLNTEAFF.

The chain carries TRBV4-2 and TRBJ2-5, with D possibly TRBD1 on 5 matching bases. CDR1 is LGHNA, CDR2 YNFKEQ, per germline. This CDR3 spans 15 amino acids. V lost 0 bases and J lost 5, with 13 bases in between. CDR3 sequence: CASSQDPTGDETQYF. CDR3 DNA: TGTGCCAGCAGCCAAGATCCTACAGGTGATGAGACCCAGTACTTC.

The chain joins TRBV18 to TRBJ2-5; TRBD1 agrees at 7 bases. V dropped 5 bases and J dropped 1; count of bases not matched to a gene: 4. Germline CDR1 reads KGHSH; CDR2 reads LQKENI. The CDR3 totals 14 residues. The CDR3 loop reads CASSSGTAQETQYF. CDR3 in DNA: TGTGCCAGCTCATCCGGGACAGCCCAAGAGACCCAGTACTTC.

The chain recombines TRBV4-1 with TRBJ2-1; TRBD2 agrees at 11 bases. There are 17 residues in the CDR3. V lost 1 base and J lost 2; bases outside the gene matches: 4. From germline, CDR1 is MGHRA and CDR2 YSYEKL. The CDR3 nucleotides are TGCGCCAGCAGCCAAGCCTTAGCGGGAGGGCCCTACAATGAGCAGTTCTTC. Amino acids: CASSQALAGGPYNEQFF.

The chain carries TRBV6-5 and TRBJ2-1, with unresolved D. This CDR3 comprises 14 residues. Trimming left V 6 bases short and J 4 bases short, with 13 bases between. Germline loops: CDR1 MNHEY, CDR2 SVGAGI. In DNA form, the CDR3 reads TGTGCCAGCAGGGGCGCAAACCTTTACAATGAGCAGTTCTTC. Translation: CASRGANLYNEQFF.

This clone has a handful of counts. The chain is built from TRBV7-9 and TRBJ2-7; TRBD2 is a possible D gene (7 bases). From germline, CDR1 is SEHNR and CDR2 FQNEAQ (reference sequence). The CDR3 has 16 residues. Deletions cut 4 bases from V and 7 bases from J, with 23 bases between. The CDR3 protein is CASSSQGRGTRGEQYF. DNA of the CDR3: TGTGCCAGCAGCTCCCAGGGGCGGGGGACCCGAGGAGAGCAGTACTTC.